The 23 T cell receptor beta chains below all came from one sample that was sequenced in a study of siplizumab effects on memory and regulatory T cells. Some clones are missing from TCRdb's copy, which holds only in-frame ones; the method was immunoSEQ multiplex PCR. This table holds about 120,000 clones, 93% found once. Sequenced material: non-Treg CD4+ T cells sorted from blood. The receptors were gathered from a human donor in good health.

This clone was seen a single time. CDR3 residues: CASSQWDTDTQYF. CDR3 bases: TGTGCCAGCAGCCAATGGGACACAGATACGCAGTATTTT. The chain combines TRBV4-2 with TRBJ2-3; D gene uncertain. This CDR3 is 13 amino acids long. Trimming left V 2 bases short and J 2 bases short, with 5 bases between. CDR1 is LGHNA, CDR2 YNFKEQ, per germline.

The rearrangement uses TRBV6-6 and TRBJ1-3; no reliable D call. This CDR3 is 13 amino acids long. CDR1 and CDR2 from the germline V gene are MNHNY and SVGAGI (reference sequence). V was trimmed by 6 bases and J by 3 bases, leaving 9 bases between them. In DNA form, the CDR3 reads TGTGCCAGCAGACGTATCGGTGGAAACACCATATATTTT. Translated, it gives CASRRIGGNTIYF.

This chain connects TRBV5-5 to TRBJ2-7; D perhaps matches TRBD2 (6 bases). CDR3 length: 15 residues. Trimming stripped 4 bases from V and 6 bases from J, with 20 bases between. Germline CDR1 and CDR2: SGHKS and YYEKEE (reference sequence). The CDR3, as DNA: TGTGCCAGCAGCCCACCATCCCCGCCGGGAGCCGAGCAGTACTTC. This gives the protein CASSPPSPPGAEQYF.

CDR3 DNA: TGCGCCAGGGCACCCCAGTGCACTGAAGCTTTCTTT. Amino acid sequence: CARAPQCTEAFF. The chain carries TRBV10-2 and TRBJ1-1; unclear D gene. V lost 9 bases and J 4 bases, leaving 12 bases between the germline ends. From germline, CDR1 is WSHSY and CDR2 SAAADI. This CDR3 contains 12 residues.

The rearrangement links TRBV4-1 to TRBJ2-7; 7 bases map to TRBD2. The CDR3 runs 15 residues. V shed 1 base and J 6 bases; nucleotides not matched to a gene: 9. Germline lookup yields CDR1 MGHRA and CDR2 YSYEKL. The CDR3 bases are TGCGCCAGCAGCCAAGTGGGGAGCGGGAACCGCGAGCAGTACTTC. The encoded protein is CASSQVGSGNREQYF.

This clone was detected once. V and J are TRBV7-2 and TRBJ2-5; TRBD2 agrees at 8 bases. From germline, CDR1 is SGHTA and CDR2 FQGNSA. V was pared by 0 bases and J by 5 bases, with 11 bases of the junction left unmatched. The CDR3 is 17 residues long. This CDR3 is CASSLAGGGPVGETQYF. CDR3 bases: TGTGCCAGCAGCTTAGCTGGCGGGGGGCCCGTAGGGGAGACCCAGTACTTC.

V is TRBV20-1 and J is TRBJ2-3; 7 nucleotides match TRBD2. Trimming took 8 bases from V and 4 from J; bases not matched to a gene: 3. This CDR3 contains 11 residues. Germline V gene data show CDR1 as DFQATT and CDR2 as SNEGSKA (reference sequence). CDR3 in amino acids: CSTTSADTQYF. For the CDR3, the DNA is TGCAGTACCACTAGCGCAGATACGCAGTATTTT.

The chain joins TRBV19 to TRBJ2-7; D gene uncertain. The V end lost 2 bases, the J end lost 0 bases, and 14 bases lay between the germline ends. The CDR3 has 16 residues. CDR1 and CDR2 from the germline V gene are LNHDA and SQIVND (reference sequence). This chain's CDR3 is CASSIIGTLYSYEQYF. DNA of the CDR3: TGTGCCAGTAGTATAATCGGTACACTGTACTCCTACGAGCAGTACTTC.

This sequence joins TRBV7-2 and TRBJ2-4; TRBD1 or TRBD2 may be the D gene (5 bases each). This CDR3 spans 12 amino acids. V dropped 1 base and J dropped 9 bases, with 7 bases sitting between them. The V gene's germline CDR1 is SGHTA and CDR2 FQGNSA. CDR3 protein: CASSLGGTIQYF. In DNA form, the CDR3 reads TGTGCCAGCAGCTTAGGGGGGACCATTCAGTACTTC.

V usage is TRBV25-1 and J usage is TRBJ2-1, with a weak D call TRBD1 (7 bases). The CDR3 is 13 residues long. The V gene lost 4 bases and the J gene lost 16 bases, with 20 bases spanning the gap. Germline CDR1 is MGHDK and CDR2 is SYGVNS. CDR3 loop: CASSVGHRQGLFF. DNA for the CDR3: TGTGCCAGCAGTGTGGGGCACCGACAGGGACTCTTCTTC.

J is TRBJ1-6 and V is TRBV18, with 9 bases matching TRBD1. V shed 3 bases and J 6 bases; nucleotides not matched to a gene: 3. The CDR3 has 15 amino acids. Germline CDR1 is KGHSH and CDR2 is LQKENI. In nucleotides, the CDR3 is TGTGCCAGCTCACCCCGGGACAGGGCTAATTCACCCCTCCACTTT. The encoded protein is CASSPRDRANSPLHF.

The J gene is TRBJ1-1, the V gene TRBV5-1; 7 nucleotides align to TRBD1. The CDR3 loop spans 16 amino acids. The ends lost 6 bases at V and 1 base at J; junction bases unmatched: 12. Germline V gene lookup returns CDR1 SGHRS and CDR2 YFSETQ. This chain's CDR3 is CASTQAETGRNTEAFF. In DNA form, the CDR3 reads TGCGCCAGCACCCAAGCCGAGACAGGGAGGAACACTGAAGCTTTCTTT.

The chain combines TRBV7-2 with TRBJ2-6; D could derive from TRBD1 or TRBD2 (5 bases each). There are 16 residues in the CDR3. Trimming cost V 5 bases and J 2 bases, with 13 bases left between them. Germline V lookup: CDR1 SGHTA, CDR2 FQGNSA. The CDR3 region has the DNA TGTGCCAGCAGCCTTCAGTCGGGGCCTGGGGCCAACGTCCTGACTTTC. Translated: CASSLQSGPGANVLTF.

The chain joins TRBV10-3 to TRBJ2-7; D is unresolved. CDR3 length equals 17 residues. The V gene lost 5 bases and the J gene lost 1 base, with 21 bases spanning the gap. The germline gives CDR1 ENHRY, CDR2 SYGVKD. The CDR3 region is CAISFSPRVPLSYEQYF. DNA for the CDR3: TGTGCCATCAGTTTTTCCCCCAGAGTTCCTCTGTCCTACGAGCAGTACTTC.

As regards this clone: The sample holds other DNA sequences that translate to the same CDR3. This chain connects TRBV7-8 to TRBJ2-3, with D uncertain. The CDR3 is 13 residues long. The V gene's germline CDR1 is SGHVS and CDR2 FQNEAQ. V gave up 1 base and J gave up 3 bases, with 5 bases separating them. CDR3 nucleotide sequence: TGTGCCAGCAGCTTAGGGGGTACAGATACGCAGTATTTT. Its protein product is CASSLGGTDTQYF.

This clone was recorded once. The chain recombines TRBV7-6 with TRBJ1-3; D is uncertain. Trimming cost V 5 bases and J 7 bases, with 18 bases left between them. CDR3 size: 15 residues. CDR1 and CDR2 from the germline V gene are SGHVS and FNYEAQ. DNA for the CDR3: TGTGCCAGCAGCCGCGACGGATCTCTGGGGAACACCATATATTTT. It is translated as CASSRDGSLGNTIYF.

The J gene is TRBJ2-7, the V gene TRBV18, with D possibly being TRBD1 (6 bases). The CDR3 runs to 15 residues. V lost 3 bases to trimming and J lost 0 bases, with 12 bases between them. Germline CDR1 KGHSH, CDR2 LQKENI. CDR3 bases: TGTGCCAGCTCACCGATTACAGGGAGCTCCTACGAGCAGTACTTC. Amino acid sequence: CASSPITGSSYEQYF.

The CDR3 loop reads CASSYTPARSTEAFF. The CDR3 nucleotides are TGTGCCAGCAGTTATACCCCGGCCCGGAGCACTGAAGCTTTCTTT. The rearrangement uses TRBV6-6 and TRBJ1-1; no firm D call. Germline V gives CDR1 MNHNY, CDR2 SVGAGI (reference sequence). The CDR3 is 15 residues long. Trimming cost V 3 bases and J 4 bases, with 15 bases left between them.

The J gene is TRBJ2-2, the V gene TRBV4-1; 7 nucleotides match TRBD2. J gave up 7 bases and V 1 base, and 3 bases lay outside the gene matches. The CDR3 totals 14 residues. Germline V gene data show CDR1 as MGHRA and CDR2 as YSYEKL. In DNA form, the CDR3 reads TGCGCCAGCAGCCAAGCACGGGGGGTCGGGGAGCTGTTTTTT. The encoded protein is CASSQARGVGELFF.

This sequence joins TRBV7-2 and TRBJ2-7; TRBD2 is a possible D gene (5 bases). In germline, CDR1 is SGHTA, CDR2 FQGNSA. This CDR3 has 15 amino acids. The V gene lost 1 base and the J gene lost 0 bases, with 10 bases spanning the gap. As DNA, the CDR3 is TGTGCCAGCAGCTTAGGTCGGGGTAGCTCCTACGAGCAGTACTTC. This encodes CASSLGRGSSYEQYF.

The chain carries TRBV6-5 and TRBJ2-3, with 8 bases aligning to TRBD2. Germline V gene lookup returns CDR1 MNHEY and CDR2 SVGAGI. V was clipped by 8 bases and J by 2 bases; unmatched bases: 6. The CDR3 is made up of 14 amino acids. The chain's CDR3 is CASSQRGITDTQYF. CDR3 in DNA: TGTGCCAGCTCGCAGCGGGGGATCACAGATACGCAGTATTTT.

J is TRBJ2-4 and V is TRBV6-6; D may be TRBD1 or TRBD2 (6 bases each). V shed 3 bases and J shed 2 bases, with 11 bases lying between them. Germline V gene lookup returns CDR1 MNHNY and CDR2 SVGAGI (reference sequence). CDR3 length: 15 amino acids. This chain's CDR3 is CASSYEGGTKNIQYF. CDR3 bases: TGTGCCAGCAGTTATGAGGGGGGAACCAAAAACATTCAGTACTTC.

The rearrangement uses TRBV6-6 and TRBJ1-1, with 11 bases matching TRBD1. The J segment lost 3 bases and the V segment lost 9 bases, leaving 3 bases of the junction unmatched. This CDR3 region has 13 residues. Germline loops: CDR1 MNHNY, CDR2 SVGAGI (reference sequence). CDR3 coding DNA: TGTGCCAGTACGGGACAGGGGGACACTGAAGCTTTCTTT. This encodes CASTGQGDTEAFF.